This T cell receptor (beta chain) was sequenced in a study of a mutant IDH1 vaccine in newly diagnosed glioma. Study-wide results and limits: It seemed that pseudoprogression was not linked to changes in the top peripheral T cell clonotypes.

Germline loops: CDR1 SGHVS, CDR2 FNYEAQ. The junction had 7 bases not matched to a gene; V was cut back by 2 bases and J by 4 bases. This CDR3 comprises 15 residues. A word on this clone: The target antigen is unknown.

Repertoires were generated with immunoSEQ multiplex PCR, while TCRdb's copy carries only in-frame clones and drops some. Among some 87,000 clones listed, around 77% were seen once. Time point in this sample: baseline, week 1 (first vaccination visit). Regarding treatment: pre-vaccination baseline after standard-of-care therapy. The sequencing used PBMCs, collected from a glioma patient treated with radiotherapy, temozolomide or both. The receptor was derived from a man between 35 and 55 years old with glioma. J is TRBJ1-2 and V is TRBV7-6, with TRBD1 matching over 7 bases. The CDR3 sequence: CASSLKAGDSYGYTF. Written as DNA, the CDR3 is TGTGCCAGCAGCTTAAAGGCGGGGGACAGCTATGGCTACACCTTC.